These 7 T cell receptor beta chains were all obtained from the same sample, sequenced in a study of shared clonotypes between healthy human individuals. Repertoires were generated with immunoSEQ multiplex PCR, while TCRdb's copy carries only in-frame clones and drops some. The sample contains hundreds of thousands of clones, 95% of which appear only once. The naive CD8 subset, CD45RO-negative cells positively selected for CCR7, excluded terminally differentiated effector memory CD45RA+ cells. Sequencing used naive CD8+ T cells sorted from blood. The receptor set was obtained from a woman aged 25 to 39 in good health.

This chain links TRBV27 with TRBJ1-1; D remains unclear. Germline V gives CDR1 MNHEY, CDR2 SMNVEV (reference sequence). V was cut by 5 bases and J by 6 bases, with 10 bases left in between. This CDR3 spans 12 amino acids. The CDR3 reads CASSPLKPEAFF. CDR3 coding DNA: TGTGCCAGCAGTCCCCTGAAACCTGAAGCTTTCTTT.

V usage is TRBV2 and J usage is TRBJ2-5, with 8 nucleotides matching TRBD2. The CDR3 runs to 14 residues. Per germline, CDR1 SNHLY and CDR2 FYNNEI. J was trimmed by 4 bases and V by 4 bases; bases with no gene match: 5. CDR3: CASSVWRGAETQYF. The CDR3 bases are TGTGCCAGCAGTGTGTGGCGGGGGGCAGAGACCCAGTACTTC.

The chain has TRBV2 and TRBJ2-1; weak D call: TRBD2 (6 bases). The CDR3 is 11 amino acids. Trimming removed 8 bases at V and 10 bases at J, with 12 bases between. Germline loops: CDR1 SNHLY, CDR2 FYNNEI. The CDR3 sequence is CASLTGLEQFF. The CDR3 DNA reads as TGTGCCAGCCTCACGGGACTCGAGCAGTTCTTC.

The rearrangement joins TRBV5-4 to TRBJ2-3; 7 bases match TRBD2. Germline V gene sequence: CDR1 SGHNT, CDR2 YYREEE (reference sequence). There are 16 residues in the CDR3. V shed 4 bases and J 4 bases; nucleotides not matched to a gene: 12. DNA for the CDR3: TGTGCCAGCAGCCGAGCTCAGGTGGCGGGAGCAGATACGCAGTATTTT. It codes for CASSRAQVAGADTQYF. The full variable domain, its missing parts supplied by reference TRBV5-4 and TRBJ2-3, is ETGVTQSPTHLIKTRGQQVTLRCSSQSGHNTVSWYQQALGQGPQFIFQYYREEENGRGNFPPRFSGLQFPNYSSELNVNALELDDSALYLCASSRAQVAGADTQYFGPGTRLTVL.

V and J are TRBV4-1 and TRBJ1-3, with D unclear. Germline lookup yields CDR1 MGHRA and CDR2 YSYEKL. V shed 0 bases and J shed 2 bases, with 8 bases lying between them. The CDR3 spans 15 residues. Here the CDR3 reads CASSQDRGTGNTIYF. CDR3 nucleotides: TGCGCCAGCAGCCAAGATAGAGGTACTGGAAACACCATATATTTT.

This chain joins TRBV11-2 and TRBJ2-5; the D is unclear. The CDR3 runs to 13 residues. Trimming cost V 1 base and J 5 bases, with 8 bases left between them. Germline V lookup: CDR1 SGHAT, CDR2 FQNNGV. CDR3 protein: CASSLVREETQYF. The CDR3 DNA reads TGTGCCAGCAGCTTAGTTCGAGAGGAGACCCAGTACTTC.

The chain has TRBV7-9 and TRBJ2-1, with D possibly matching TRBD1 (5 bases). Trimming removed 11 bases at V and 0 bases at J, with 14 bases between. Germline V gives CDR1 SEHNR, CDR2 FQNEAQ (reference sequence). This CDR3 region has 14 residues. The CDR3 reads CALRLQGSYNEQFF. CDR3 DNA sequence: TGTGCCTTGCGTCTCCAGGGCTCCTACAATGAGCAGTTCTTC.